This TCR beta chain was captured in a study of blood T cells in healthy people across ages. Individuals who donated were healthy Caucasians from Russia aged about 6 to 100. On this clonotype: The antigen remains undetermined.

This CDR3 has 12 amino acids. The V gene's germline CDR1 is MDHEN and CDR2 SYDVKM. Using a J-beta primer mix together with a sample-barcoded 5' primer, a second PCR was run for about 6 to 11 cycles. TCRdb reprocessed the 5' RACE reads via MiXCR and lists one record per CDR3 protein. The table lists about 1 million distinct CDR3 sequences, under 55% of them singletons, with approximately 20% in the top ten. Overall study findings and caveats: A roughly linear fall in TCR beta diversity per million T cells was seen with increasing age. Naive CD4+ cells and diversity were both higher in long-lived donors than in aged donors. The unsorted PBMCs prevented any conclusive comparison of naive versus antigen-experienced cells.

The chain combines TRBV28 with TRBJ1-1; D gene ambiguous. Sequencing was done on a sample of blood. This clonotype originated in a woman in her sixties or seventies in good health. This chain's CDR3 is CATGAQNTEAFF. For the CDR3, the DNA is TGTGCGACGGGCGCGCAAAACACTGAAGCTTTCTTT. The full variable domain, completed using reference TRBV28 and TRBJ1-1, is DVKVTQSSRYLVKRTGEKVFLECVQDMDHENMFWYRQDPGLGLRLIYFSYDVKMKEKGDIPEGYSVSREKKERFSLILESASTNQTSMYLCATGAQNTEAFFGQGTRLTVV.